The sequence of this TCR beta chain was determined in a study of shared clonotypes between healthy human individuals (dated by TCRdb to 2020 to 2021). Concerning the study at large: A couple of women and a few men aged 18 to 49 years were included in the cohort. For each donor, CD4 naive and CD4 memory were each run on three plates, CD8 naive on two plates, and CD8 memory on one plate. The study deeply sequenced blood TCR repertoires of about 5 healthy adults to estimate repertoire size and the extent of clonotype sharing between individuals. Libraries were prepared and TCR repertoires were sequenced by different laboratories using diverse techniques, in order to increase sequencing depth and limit assay-specific biases. Leukapheresis yielded between about 0.9 and 10 billion PBMCs per donor.

Using the deep immunoSEQ assay, TCR CDR3 regions were amplified from genomic DNA by multiplex PCR. Extracted genomic DNA from each cell subset was spread evenly across all wells of several immunoSEQ 96-well plates, with each plate serving as a replicate. For sorted subsets, roughly 200 ng of genomic DNA, equivalent to 30,000 or so T cell genomes, went into each replicate PCR. The purified libraries were quantified using a Qubit 3.0 fluorometer, sized with a Bioanalyzer 2100, and then quantified again using the KAPA Library Quantification kit. Every immunoSEQ 96-well plate was sequenced on a dedicated single-read 150-cycle Illumina NextSeq 550 flow cell. In the original analysis: Because the immunoSEQ output held only junctional sequences and lacked quality scores, the filtering could not match the filtering applied to full-length reads. To assign V/J genes and CDR3, sequences were annotated using PyIR, a Python wrapper for IgBLAST v1.9, with IMGT germline references. Any read was removed if the V/J assignment was weak (E-value above 1e-6), the CDR3 was missing, or the read contained stop codons, out-of-frame junctions, or ambiguous translated residues. A V3J clonotype was defined by an identical inferred V gene, J gene, and CDR3 amino acid sequence. Percentage overlap between repertoires was calculated by dividing the number of shared unique clonotypes by the size of the smaller repertoire. RTK rarefaction, the Chao1 estimator, and Recon v2.1 estimates of unobserved clonotypes were used to assess repertoire richness. Generation probabilities for all TCRbeta clonotypes obtained by the gDNA method from several donors were computed using OLGA. TCRdb limited this immuneACCESS table to in-frame rearrangements with V and J called. A share of clones is missing; checked studies link under half to unresolved V genes, and the rest is unexplained. The V and J calls and clone size come from that table; D and trimming were worked out from the DNA. In this sample the table shows about a million clones, about three quarters of which occur a single time. Jointly, the top ten make up 1.4% to 1.5% of the sample.

Study-wide conclusions, independent of this receptor: Across a few donors, around 5% of naive CD4, 3% to 4% of naive CD8, approximately 2.5% of memory CD4, and over 0.35% of memory CD8 clonotypes were shared. Higher generation probabilities were observed for clonotypes shared by all four sorted-subset donors than for non-shared clonotypes. Because the study included only a small number of donors, the genetic and exposure-history diversity represented was limited. Larger estimated clonotype richness was generally found for naive subsets than for memory subsets. Rarefaction of sorted-subset datasets indicated incomplete sequencing despite the large sequencing depth. Sampling was restricted to blood, and TCR repertoires in tissues likely differ from the TCR repertoires found in blood. Pairwise subsampling indicated that sequencing depth was expected to affect the degree of clonotype sharing among donors.

This clone showed up just a few times. Its cognate antigen has yet to be identified. Possible read error: a much larger clone is one base away. The sample has other DNA sequences that encode this CDR3 too. Donors were healthy HIV-negative adults with no recently reported acute infections or vaccinations. Every donor was a Caucasian adult residing in Nashville, Tennessee, USA. CD4+ T cells were enriched by magnetic negative selection; naive cells were then positively selected on CD45RA, and the negative fraction formed the memory subset. After blood collection by leukapheresis, PBMCs were isolated using Ficoll-Histopaque density gradient centrifugation and then cryopreserved in the vapor phase of liquid nitrogen. Purity and quantity of every magnetically sorted T cell population were checked by analytical flow cytometry. Each sorted fraction had its genomic DNA isolated and then quantified by UV absorbance on a Nanodrop 2000c.

The CDR3 sequence holds 12 residues, the cysteine and phenylalanine included. CDR3 DNA only is kept here, 36 bases in frame from base 1. The V end loses 1 base and the J end loses 2 bases, and a stretch of 3 bases separates them. CDR1 and CDR2 were assigned from the germline V gene as SGHAT and FQNNGV. Sequenced sample: memory CD4+ T cells sorted from blood. Interpreted using the paper, the cell subset or site label stands for: CD45RA-negative fraction. The rearranged segments are TRBV11-2 and TRBJ2-7; there is no confident call for the D gene. The sequence was collected from a man younger than 30 in good health. The CDR3 amino acid sequence is: CASSLVTYEQYF. The DNA sequence is as follows: TGTGCCAGCAGCTTAGTGACCTACGAGCAGTACTTC.